A single sample gave rise to the 28 T cell receptor beta chains below, sequenced in a study of T cells in Graves' hyperthyroidism and ophthalmopathy. The TCR beta CDR3 regions underwent amplification using RNA transcripts as the source. In the first-round RT-PCR of the TCR CDR3, the HTBI primer set was used. MiXCR, run by TCRdb on the multiplex PCR reads, gives a single entry per CDR3 protein. The table has over 500,000 distinct CDR3 sequences, 15% to 20% seen once. The specimen was blood. Source of these receptors: a woman aged 18-35 years with Graves' ophthalmopathy.

The chain carries TRBV18 and TRBJ1-2; tentatively, D is TRBD1 (5 bases). This CDR3 contains 14 residues. The germline gives CDR1 KGHSH, CDR2 LQKENI. V gave up 1 base and J gave up 7 bases, with 13 bases separating them. CDR3 protein: CASSPQGPTSGYTF. Here the CDR3 DNA reads TGTGCCAGCTCACCACAGGGGCCCACGTCTGGCTACACCTTC.

The chain employs TRBV29-1 and TRBJ2-7; 11 bases are a match to TRBD2. V lost 5 bases and J lost 3; bases outside the gene matches: 3. CDR3 size: 13 residues. The V gene's germline CDR1 is SQVTM and CDR2 ANQGSEA. The CDR3 reads CSVSTSGIYEQYF. The DNA for the CDR3 is TGCAGCGTTTCGACTAGCGGGATCTACGAGCAGTACTTC.

This clonotype was picked up many times. The chain has TRBV5-1 and TRBJ2-2; 9 nucleotides match TRBD2. CDR3 length: 15 amino acids. Trimming cost V 5 bases and J 4 bases; bases outside gene matches: 6. Per the germline V gene, CDR1 is SGHRS and CDR2 is YFSETQ. CDR3 sequence reads: CASSQAGGGTGELFF. CDR3 sequence (DNA): TGCGCCAGCAGTCAAGCGGGAGGAGGCACCGGGGAGCTGTTTTTT.

This clonotype showed up many times. The genes are TRBV6-4 and TRBJ2-2; 9 positions agree with TRBD1. CDR1 and CDR2 from the germline V gene are MRHNA and SNTAGT. With 4 bases clipped from V and 3 bases from J, the junction kept 0 bases outside the gene matches. This CDR3 region has 14 residues. The CDR3 coding sequence is TGTGCCAGCAGTGGGACAGGGGACACCGGGGAGCTGTTTTTT. It codes for CASSGTGDTGELFF.

Ten or more counts support this clonotype. The chain recombines TRBV20-1 with TRBJ1-5; D perhaps matches TRBD1 (6 bases). The CDR3 is 15 residues long. Germline lookup yields CDR1 DFQATT and CDR2 SNEGSKA (reference sequence). V was pared by 0 bases and J by 11 bases, with 20 bases between. The DNA for the CDR3 is TGCAGTGCTAGAGATGGACAGACAATAGCTGCGTCCCAGCATTTT. The encoded protein is CSARDGQTIAASQHF.

This clonotype was observed at least ten times. The chain couples TRBV3-1 to TRBJ2-3; TRBD2 agrees at 13 bases. The germline V gene encodes CDR1 LGHDT and CDR2 YNNKEL (reference sequence). The V segment lost 5 bases and the J segment 4 bases; nucleotides outside the gene matches: 9. CDR3 length: 17 residues. CDR3 sequence: CASSSRTSGGLADTQYF. DNA for the CDR3: TGTGCCAGCAGCTCGCGGACTAGCGGGGGTTTAGCAGATACGCAGTATTTT.

This clonotype was detected a few times. One end of the junction does not line up with germline, which may come from a read error. The gene calls are TRBV19 and TRBJ1-1; D is unresolved. The CDR3 runs to 15 residues. Germline V CDR1 and CDR2: LNHDA, SQIVND (reference sequence). CDR3 sequence: CASSIERLGNTGAFF. CDR3 nucleotide sequence: TGTGCCAGTAGTATAGAGCGACTAGGGAACACTGGAGCTTTCTTT.

The rearrangement joins TRBV4-3 to TRBJ1-5, with D possibly being TRBD1 (5 bases). Germline V gene sequence: CDR1 LGHNA, CDR2 YSLEER. The V and J ends lost 0 bases and 4 bases respectively, with 13 bases between them. The CDR3 totals 16 residues. The CDR3 nucleotides are TGCGCCAGCAGCCAAGAAGCGGGGACTTTTAATCAGCCCCAGCATTTT. As protein: CASSQEAGTFNQPQHF.

V and J are TRBV7-9 and TRBJ2-2; perhaps TRBD1 as D (6 bases). CDR1 and CDR2 from the germline V gene are SEHNR and FQNEAQ (reference sequence). There are 15 residues in the CDR3. Trimming left V 6 bases short and J 5 bases short, with 16 bases between. The CDR3 loop is CASRRTAVMTGELFF. In DNA, the CDR3 is TGTGCCAGCAGACGGACAGCGGTGATGACCGGGGAGCTGTTTTTT.

This clonotype was counted many times. The gene calls are TRBV7-8 and TRBJ2-5; 8 bases align to TRBD2. Germline V CDR1 and CDR2: SGHVS, FQNEAQ. V shed 1 base, J shed 3 bases, and the junction held 4 bases outside the gene matches. CDR3 length: 15 residues. The CDR3 sequence: CASSLGAGEKETQYF. The CDR3 DNA follows: TGTGCCAGCAGCTTAGGAGCGGGAGAGAAAGAGACCCAGTACTTC.

This clonotype appeared a few times. The gene calls are TRBV27 and TRBJ2-5; D unclear. In germline, CDR1 is MNHEY, CDR2 SMNVEV (reference sequence). V lost 4 bases and J lost 5, with 8 bases in between. The CDR3 loop spans 12 amino acids. CDR3 sequence reads: CASSSSRETQYF. For the CDR3, the DNA is TGTGCCAGCAGTTCGTCCCGGGAGACCCAGTACTTC.

This clonotype was picked up many times. The chain uses TRBV27 and TRBJ2-1; 13 bases align to TRBD2. CDR1 and CDR2 (germline): MNHEY, SMNVEV (reference sequence). V was clipped by 6 bases and J by 3 bases; unmatched bases: 8. CDR3 length equals 17 residues. DNA of the CDR3: TGTGCCAGCAGCTCTACTAGCGGGGGGGCTAACTACAATGAGCAGTTCTTC. It codes for CASSSTSGGANYNEQFF.

DNA for the CDR3: TGTGCCAGCAGCCAACTTGGTGTGGAGCAGTTCTTC. Encoded protein: CASSQLGVEQFF. V usage is TRBV14 and J usage is TRBJ2-1; D uncertain. Germline V gene lookup returns CDR1 SGHDN and CDR2 FVKESK. V lost 2 bases, J lost 10 bases, and 9 bases lay in between. This CDR3 has 12 residues.

This clonotype was seen ten or more times. The rearrangement links TRBV3-1 to TRBJ2-1, with 16 bases aligning to TRBD2. V shed 4 bases, J shed 13 bases, and the junction held 7 bases outside the gene matches. Germline V gene data show CDR1 as LGHDT and CDR2 as YNNKEL (reference sequence). The CDR3 is 15 amino acids. CDR3: CASSPGTSGRAAQFF. In DNA, the CDR3 is TGTGCCAGCAGCCCTGGGACTAGCGGGAGGGCCGCACAGTTCTTC.

This clonotype was found a few times. This sequence joins TRBV7-3 and TRBJ2-1; D gene ambiguous. V lost 1 base and J lost 5, with 15 bases in between. This CDR3 is 16 amino acids long. Germline V gene sequence: CDR1 SGHTA, CDR2 FQGTGA. For the CDR3, the DNA is TGTGCCAGCAGCTTAATTGTAGCAAAGGCAAACAATGAGCAGTTCTTC. Translating gives CASSLIVAKANNEQFF.

This clonotype was counted once. V gene TRBV18 combines with J gene TRBJ1-6; D is unresolved. The germline V gene encodes CDR1 KGHSH and CDR2 LQKENI. V was clipped by 8 bases and J by 10 bases, with 12 bases between them. This CDR3 has 12 residues. This CDR3 is CASSQDHSPLHF. For the CDR3, the DNA is TGTGCCAGCAGCCAAGACCACTCACCCCTCCACTTT.

This clonotype was picked up many times. The chain couples TRBV20-1 to TRBJ2-1; D unresolved. The CDR3 contains 12 residues. Trimming removed 3 bases from V and 8 bases from J, with 11 bases in between. Per the germline V gene, CDR1 is DFQATT and CDR2 is SNEGSKA (reference sequence). In nucleotides, the CDR3 is TGCAGTGCTAGCGAGGTTGGCGATGAGCAGTTCTTC. Protein sequence: CSASEVGDEQFF.

This clonotype was seen a few times. The chain combines TRBV30 with TRBJ2-1; D may be TRBD2 (7 bases). The CDR3 has 10 residues. Germline V gene data show CDR1 as GTSNPN and CDR2 as SVGIG (reference sequence). V lost 8 bases and J 9 bases, leaving 11 bases between the germline ends. Here the CDR3 DNA reads TGTGCCCATGGGGGGGCTGAGCAGTTCTTC. It encodes CAHGGAEQFF. Full variable domain (remainder filled in from reference TRBV30 and TRBJ2-1): SQTIHQWPATLVQPVGSPLSLECTVEGTSNPNLYWYRQAAGRGLQLLFYSVGIGQISSEVPQNLSASRPQDRQFILSSKKLLLSDSGFYLCAHGGAEQFFGPGTRLTVL.

This clonotype was observed a handful of times. The chain has TRBV30 and TRBJ1-6, with unresolved D. Germline CDR1 GTSNPN, CDR2 SVGIG (reference sequence). The ends were cut back, 3 bases at V and 8 bases at J, with 5 bases in the middle. The CDR3 runs 11 residues. The chain's CDR3 is CAWSTDSPLHF. Here the CDR3 DNA reads TGTGCCTGGAGCACCGATTCACCCCTCCACTTT.

This clonotype was detected many times. This chain joins TRBV12-3 or TRBV12-4 and TRBJ1-1; D is unclear. Deletions cut 6 bases from V and 4 bases from J, with 18 bases between. The CDR3 length is 15 residues. CDR3 in DNA: TGTGCCAGCAGCAGGCGAGACATTATCTCCACTGAAGCTTTCTTT. Its translation is CASSRRDIISTEAFF.

This clonotype was picked up many times. Here the CDR3 reads CAWSIGYGYTF. The CDR3 DNA reads TGTGCCTGGAGTATAGGGTATGGCTACACCTTC. The chain couples TRBV30 to TRBJ1-2; D is ambiguous. The CDR3 runs to 11 residues. Trimming shortened V by 2 bases and J by 5 bases, and 6 bases separated the two germline ends. The germline V gene has CDR1 GTSNPN and CDR2 SVGIG (reference sequence).

This clonotype was detected ten times or more. The chain links TRBV6-1 to TRBJ2-5; D is perhaps TRBD2 (5 bases). The CDR3 runs to 15 residues. Germline CDR1 is MNHNS and CDR2 is SASEGT. V lost 5 bases and J lost 4, with 17 bases in between. CDR3 region: CASSFYSSKTETQYF. The DNA of the CDR3 is TGTGCCAGCAGTTTTTATTCTAGCAAGACAGAGACCCAGTACTTC.

At least ten counts were recorded for this clonotype. The rearrangement links TRBV7-3 to TRBJ2-1; D unclear. Germline loops: CDR1 SGHTA, CDR2 FQGTGA. This CDR3 has 16 amino acids. The V gene lost 3 bases and the J gene lost 0 bases, with 12 bases spanning the gap. The CDR3: CASSFDASSSYNEQFF. The DNA for the CDR3 is TGTGCCAGCAGCTTCGACGCGTCGAGCTCCTACAATGAGCAGTTCTTC.

There are many counts of this clonotype. The chain recombines TRBV7-3 with TRBJ2-3; TRBD1 might be the D (5 bases). The CDR3 runs to 15 residues. V gave up 5 bases and J gave up 0 bases, with 12 bases separating them. CDR1 is SGHTA, CDR2 FQGTGA, per germline. The DNA of the CDR3 is TGTGCCAGCAGCCCCCGACAGTCTAGCACAGATACGCAGTATTTT. Its protein product is CASSPRQSSTDTQYF. Complete variable domain (other parts from reference TRBV7-3 and TRBJ2-3): GAGVSQTPSNKVTEKGKYVELRCDPISGHTALYWYRQSLGQGPEFLIYFQGTGAADDSGLPNDRFFAVRPEGSVSTLKIQRTERGDSAVYLCASSPRQSSTDTQYFGPGTRLTVL.

This clonotype was counted between two and nine times. The chain joins TRBV9 to TRBJ2-5; a possible D gene is TRBD2 (5 bases). Germline loops: CDR1 SGDLS, CDR2 YYNGEE. Deletions cut 4 bases from V and 2 bases from J, with 12 bases between. The CDR3 totals 14 residues. Written as DNA, the CDR3 is TGTGCCAGCAGCCCCGGGGTTGATCAAGAGACCCAGTACTTC. Translated: CASSPGVDQETQYF. The full variable domain, rest sourced from reference TRBV9 and TRBJ2-5, is DSGVTQTPKHLITATGQRVTLRCSPRSGDLSVYWYQQSLDQGLQFLIQYYNGEERAKGNILERFSAQQFPDLHSELNLSSLELGDSALYFCASSPGVDQETQYFGPGTRLLVL.

This clonotype was detected only a few times. The chain's CDR3 is CASSRDKQNTGELFF. As DNA, the CDR3 is TGCGCCAGCAGCCGAGACAAACAGAACACCGGGGAGCTGTTTTTT. V gene TRBV4-1 combines with J gene TRBJ2-2; D ambiguous. In germline, CDR1 is MGHRA, CDR2 YSYEKL. The CDR3 spans 15 residues. Trimming removed 4 bases at V and 1 base at J, with 10 bases between.

This clonotype was detected only a few times. The V gene is TRBV9, the J gene TRBJ1-1; D gene unclear. This CDR3 is 14 amino acids long. CDR1 and CDR2 (germline): SGDLS, YYNGEE. The V end was cut by 0 bases, the J end by 1 base, with 7 bases between. The CDR3 is CASSVGGENTEAFF. CDR3 sequence (DNA): TGTGCCAGCAGCGTAGGCGGGGAGAACACTGAAGCTTTCTTT.

This clonotype was counted only a few times. The chain links TRBV28 to TRBJ2-1, with D perhaps TRBD1 (5 bases). This CDR3 has 12 amino acids. The germline V gene has CDR1 MDHEN and CDR2 SYDVKM. Trimming took 7 bases from V and 8 from J, leaving 12 bases between them. The CDR3 nucleotides are TGTGCCAGCAACTCTGTAGGGGATGAGCAGTTCTTC. Translation: CASNSVGDEQFF.